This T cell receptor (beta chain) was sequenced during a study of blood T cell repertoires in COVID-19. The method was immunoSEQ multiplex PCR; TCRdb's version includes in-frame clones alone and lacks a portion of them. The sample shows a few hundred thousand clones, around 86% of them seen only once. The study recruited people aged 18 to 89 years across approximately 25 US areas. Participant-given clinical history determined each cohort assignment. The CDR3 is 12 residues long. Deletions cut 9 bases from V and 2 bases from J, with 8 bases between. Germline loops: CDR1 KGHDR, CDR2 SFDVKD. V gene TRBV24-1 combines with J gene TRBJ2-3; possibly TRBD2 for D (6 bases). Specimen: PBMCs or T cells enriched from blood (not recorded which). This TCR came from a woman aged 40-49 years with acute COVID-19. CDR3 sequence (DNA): TGTGCCACCCGGGGGAACACAGATACGCAGTATTTT. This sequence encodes CATRGNTDTQYF.